This T cell receptor beta chain was sequenced for a study of early T cells in non-severe SARS-CoV-2 infection (dated by TCRdb to about 2021). General notes on the study: Because TCR sequencing relied on bulk RNA taken from unsorted whole blood, pairing of alpha and beta chains was not possible. Findings and caveats that apply to the study as a whole: Matching against VDJdb was skewed toward anti-spike CD8 responses, likely underestimated virus-specific expansions, and missed private and CD4 specificities.

A case-control design nested within a healthcare worker cohort in London, UK, was used, with weekly nasopharyngeal swab PCR tests and blood sampling performed. Between 23 and 31 March 2020, the week of the UK lockdown, healthcare workers were enrolled and then followed up weekly for as long as 16 weeks. Libraries were made using 5' RACE. The sample was run on a NextSeq 500. To correct for sequencing error and PCR bias, the TCR library protocol tagged individual cDNA molecules with unique molecular identifiers. Both TCR alpha and beta chains were sequenced, and tight co-correlation was observed between alpha and beta sequence abundances in each sample. The authors' pipeline ran thus. Decombinator V4 was used to perform V gene, J gene and CDR3 annotation of TCR sequences. TCRs were defined as expanded if a significant change between any two time points was detected under a Poisson model with p below 0.0001. TCR abundances were normalised to the total number of TCRs sequenced in each sample and reported as counts per million. TRAV1-2 paired with TRAJ12, TRAJ20 or TRAJ33 defined MAIT TCRs, while TRAV10 paired with TRAJ18 defined iNKT TCRs. A search of VDJdb, accessed on 1 November 2021, was run for TCRs annotated to CMV, EBV and SARS-CoV-2, with TCRs annotated for multiple antigens excluded. TCRdb trimmed the raw reads at Q25, called clones with MiXCR and kept productive beta chains. Every entry covers one CDR3 protein and lists the most common genes and DNA from its rows. The V and J calls shown here were made by TCRdb, not taken from the authors' results. This sample holds under 45,000 distinct CDR3 sequences; 5% to 6.5% were observed only once. About 6.1% of the sample belongs to the ten largest clones.

This clonotype was seen ten or more times. Its specific antigen is unknown. The sample holds no much larger clone one base away, and base qualities are not on file. V and J lose 6 bases and 5 bases, and a span of 17 bases separates them. CDR3 length: 15 amino acids, cysteine to phenylalanine. The retained sequence is limited to the CDR3, 45 bases, with the frame set at the first base. This clonotype was sampled from an adult who was a healthcare worker with PCR-confirmed SARS-CoV-2 infection or an uninfected control (not recorded which). Material: whole blood, obtained at baseline. The sequence joins TRBV12-3 or TRBV12-4 to TRBJ2-1, with TRBD2 tentatively as D gene (5 bases match). The CDR3 has the sequence CASSVAWAADNEQFF. The sequence in DNA is TGTGCCAGCAGCGTAGCGTGGGCCGCGGACAATGAGCAGTTCTTC.